The 15 T cell receptor beta chains presented below share a single source sample, sequenced in a study of cytotoxic CD8 clonotypes in ibrutinib-treated CLL. The table came from immunoSEQ multiplex PCR; TCRdb's copy has only in-frame clones and leaves some out. Among about 160,000 clones, approximately 80% were seen once, and the ten largest hold over 4.5%. This specimen consisted of PBMCs, obtained after 24 months of ibrutinib treatment. Receptors were obtained from a human donor with chronic lymphocytic leukemia.

The V and J genes are TRBV6-1 and TRBJ2-1; 12 bases align to TRBD2. V lost 6 bases and J lost 10; bases outside the gene matches: 10. The CDR3 has 15 amino acids. Germline V gene sequence: CDR1 MNHNS, CDR2 SASEGT. The CDR3 here is CASRDPSGGAEEQFF. The CDR3 DNA reads TGTGCCAGCAGGGATCCTAGCGGGGGGGCGGAAGAGCAGTTCTTC.

The gene calls are TRBV9 and TRBJ1-2; unclear D gene. CDR1 is SGDLS, CDR2 YYNGEE, per germline. Trimming shortened V by 3 bases and J by 8 bases, and 17 bases separated the two germline ends. This CDR3 region has 14 residues. CDR3 region: CASSEAPGPGGYTF. The DNA for the CDR3 is TGTGCCAGCAGCGAGGCCCCAGGTCCCGGGGGCTACACCTTC.

CDR3 sequence (DNA): TGTGCCAGCAGTCATATCAGGGGTTCCTATGGCTACACCTTC. This encodes CASSHIRGSYGYTF. V and J are TRBV7-6 and TRBJ1-2, with D tentatively TRBD1 (6 bases). Between the trimmed V and J ends, which lost 6 bases and 4 bases, there was a span of 15 bases. Germline V CDR1 and CDR2: SGHVS, FNYEAQ. The CDR3 spans 14 residues. Full variable domain (missing parts from reference TRBV7-6 and TRBJ1-2): GAGVSQSPRYKVTKRGQDVALRCDPISGHVSLYWYRQALGQGPEFLTYFNYEAQQDKSGLPNDRFSAERPEGSISTLTIQRTEQRDSAMYRCASSHIRGSYGYTFGSGTRLTVV.

V gene TRBV28 combines with J gene TRBJ2-1; D is ambiguous. Germline V CDR1 and CDR2: MDHEN, SYDVKM. V lost 4 bases, J lost 4 bases, and 11 bases lay in between. The CDR3 sequence is 14 residues long. In DNA form, the CDR3 reads TGTGCCAGCAGTTCCCTTTCCGGGTACAATGAGCAGTTCTTC. Translation gives CASSSLSGYNEQFF.

The chain uses TRBV7-6 and TRBJ1-2, with a tentative D call TRBD1 (5 bases). V was shortened by 5 bases and J by 2 bases, with 12 bases between the two germline ends. The germline V gene has CDR1 SGHVS and CDR2 FNYEAQ. This CDR3 has 14 amino acids. The CDR3 nucleotides read TGTGCCAGCAGCCTCGGGACGGGGAACTATGGCTACACCTTC. As protein: CASSLGTGNYGYTF.

This rearrangement joins TRBV6-5 to TRBJ1-2; the D is unclear. This CDR3 has 14 residues. Germline CDR1 is MNHEY and CDR2 is SVGAGI. V lost 2 bases to trimming and J lost 1 base, with 8 bases between them. CDR3 sequence (DNA): TGTGCCAGCAGTTACAAGGCGGGTAACTATGGCTACACCTTC. This sequence encodes CASSYKAGNYGYTF.

There are a few counts of this clone. An end of the junction differs from the germline gene, which may be a read error. The gene calls are TRBV29-1 and TRBJ2-7; tentatively, D is TRBD1 (5 bases). Germline values: CDR1 SQVTM, CDR2 ANQGSEA. CDR3 length equals 13 residues. CDR3 nucleotides: TGCAGCGTTGAAGATGGTCCAGGGAAGGGCCACGACTTC. The encoded protein is CSVEDGPGKGHDF.

The sample holds one count of this clone. The chain couples TRBV18 to TRBJ2-1, with D maybe TRBD1 (6 bases). Trimming left V 6 bases short and J 5 bases short, with 11 bases between. CDR3 size: 13 residues. Germline values: CDR1 KGHSH, CDR2 LQKENI. DNA for the CDR3: TGTGCCAGCTCTCGGACAGACAACAATGAGCAGTTCTTC. It yields the protein CASSRTDNNEQFF.

This chain joins TRBV5-4 and TRBJ2-3; D perhaps matches TRBD2 (5 bases). V was shortened by 0 bases and J by 2 bases, with 13 bases between the two germline ends. The germline V gene has CDR1 SGHNT and CDR2 YYREEE (reference sequence). The CDR3 length is 16 residues. The CDR3 loop reads CASSLAGVRNTDTQYF. In DNA, the CDR3 is TGTGCCAGCAGCTTGGCCGGGGTCAGAAACACAGATACGCAGTATTTT.

The V and J genes are TRBV30 and TRBJ2-5; D not resolved. V was cut by 2 bases and J by 5 bases, with 6 bases left in between. Germline loops: CDR1 GTSNPN, CDR2 SVGIG (reference sequence). The CDR3 loop spans 11 amino acids. CDR3 protein: CAWSLRETQYF. DNA of the CDR3: TGTGCCTGGAGTCTAAGGGAGACCCAGTACTTC.

The chain is built from TRBV19 and TRBJ1-5, with D uncertain. This CDR3 is 13 amino acids long. Trimming left V 4 bases short and J 5 bases short, with 9 bases between. Germline V gene data show CDR1 as LNHDA and CDR2 as SQIVND (reference sequence). The CDR3: CASSKEDYQPQHF. The DNA of the CDR3 is TGTGCCAGTAGTAAAGAGGACTATCAGCCCCAGCATTTT.

The CDR3 is CASSRTDMNTEAFF. The CDR3 DNA is TGTGCCAGCAGTAGGACAGATATGAACACTGAAGCTTTCTTT. The chain uses TRBV2 and TRBJ1-1, with D maybe TRBD1 (6 bases). The CDR3 runs to 14 residues. Germline V gene lookup returns CDR1 SNHLY and CDR2 FYNNEI. V dropped 5 bases and J dropped 0 bases, with 10 bases sitting between them.

This chain links TRBV2 with TRBJ2-5, with no clear D. Per the germline V gene, CDR1 is SNHLY and CDR2 is FYNNEI. Between the trimmed V and J ends, which lost 1 base and 2 bases, there was a span of 8 bases. The CDR3 runs to 14 residues. Written as DNA, the CDR3 is TGTGCCAGCAGTGAAGGGGCGTTTCAAGAGACCCAGTACTTC. This encodes CASSEGAFQETQYF.

The chain uses TRBV6-1 and TRBJ2-3, with 7 bases fitting TRBD2. CDR3 length equals 13 residues. V was clipped by 9 bases and J by 3 bases; unmatched bases: 6. Per germline, CDR1 MNHNS and CDR2 SASEGT. CDR3 coding DNA: TGTGCCAGTGGCGGGAGTATGACAGATACGCAGTATTTT. Its protein product is CASGGSMTDTQYF.

The V gene is TRBV7-3, the J gene TRBJ2-1; 7 bases are a match to TRBD1. The CDR3 extends over 14 amino acids. Germline V lookup: CDR1 SGHTA, CDR2 FQGTGA. The trim removed 5 bases at V and 2 bases at J, leaving 3 bases unmatched. In DNA form, the CDR3 reads TGTGCCAGCAGCGTAGGGGGCGCCTACAATGAGCAGTTCTTC. Translating gives CASSVGGAYNEQFF.